This TCR beta chain was documented in a study of shared clonotypes between healthy human individuals (TCRdb year 2020). In the study overall: A few men and a couple of women, aged 18 to 49 years, made up the cohort. Blood TCR repertoires of 5 or 6 healthy adults were deeply sequenced to estimate repertoire size and the extent of clonotype sharing between individuals. Per donor, leukapheresis produced somewhere between about 0.85 and 8.9 billion PBMCs. To increase sequencing depth and limit assay-specific biases, TCR repertoire library preparation and sequencing were carried out by different laboratories using diverse techniques. Per donor, three plates each were used for CD4 naive and CD4 memory, two for CD8 naive, and one for CD8 memory. General conclusions and limits of the study: Around 5% of naive CD4, 3% to 3.5% of naive CD8, 2.3% of memory CD4, and 0.35% to 0.5% of memory CD8 clonotypes were shared across several donors. The genetic and exposure-history diversity represented was limited by the small number of donors. Incomplete sequencing was indicated by rarefaction of sorted-subset datasets, despite the large sequencing depth. Naive subsets generally had larger estimated clonotype richness than memory subsets. Pairwise subsampling led to the expectation that sequencing depth would affect the degree of clonotype sharing among donors. Sampling was limited to blood, and TCR repertoires in tissue likely differ from TCR repertoires in blood. Higher generation probabilities were observed for clonotypes shared by all four sorted-subset donors than for non-shared clonotypes.

This clone has a single count. Which antigen it targets is not known. Within one base of it there is no much larger clone, and no base qualities were kept. V and J lose 9 bases and 1 base, and a span of 9 bases separates them. The germline V gene specifies SNHLY as CDR1 and FYNNEI as CDR2. The CDR3 measures 13 amino acids from cysteine to phenylalanine. Just the 39-base CDR3 DNA is kept, in frame starting at base 1. Using the deep immunoSEQ assay, multiplex PCR amplified TCR CDR3 regions from genomic DNA. Genomic DNA extracted from each cell subset was distributed evenly over all wells of several immunoSEQ 96-well plates, and each plate served as one replicate. For sorted subsets, about 0.2 ug genomic DNA, equal to 30,000 or so T cell genomes, was loaded into each replicate PCR. The purified libraries were quantified using a Qubit 3.0 fluorometer, sized with a Bioanalyzer 2100, and then quantified again using the KAPA Library Quantification kit. A separate single-read 150-cycle Illumina NextSeq 550 flow cell was used to sequence each immunoSEQ 96-well plate. In the source study's methods: Because only junctional sequences without quality scores were contained in the immunoSEQ output, filtering matching that applied to full-length reads could not be performed. To assign V/J genes and CDR3, sequences were annotated using PyIR, a Python wrapper for IgBLAST v1.9, with IMGT germline references. Any read was removed if the V/J assignment was weak (E-value above 1e-6), the CDR3 was missing, or the read contained stop codons, out-of-frame junctions, or ambiguous translated residues. V3J clonotypes were defined by identical inferred V gene, J gene, and CDR3 amino acid sequence. To compute the percentage overlap between repertoires, the number of shared unique clonotypes was divided by the size of the smaller repertoire. Richness of each repertoire was evaluated using RTK rarefaction, the Chao1 estimator, and Recon v2.1 estimates of unobserved clonotypes. For all TCRbeta clonotypes obtained by the gDNA method from a few donors, generation probabilities were computed with OLGA. Imported from immuneACCESS, the table was reduced by TCRdb to in-frame sequences with V and J called. These copies leave out some clones; in studies compared against another copy, an unresolved V gene accounts for under half, and the cause of the remainder is not known. V, J and clone size were drawn from that table, and D and trimming were deduced from the DNA. The sample table contains some 1.4 million clones; only one count was recorded for approximately 97% of them. Jointly, the top ten make up 1% to 1.5% of the sample.

Healthy HIV-negative adults with no recently reported acute infections or vaccinations were included as donors. Every donor was a Caucasian adult residing in Nashville, Tennessee, USA. CD4+ T cells were enriched by magnetic negative selection; naive cells were then positively selected on CD45RA, and the negative fraction formed the memory subset. After blood collection by leukapheresis, PBMCs were isolated using Ficoll-Histopaque density gradient centrifugation and then cryopreserved in the vapor phase of liquid nitrogen. Analytical flow cytometry was used to check the purity and quantity of every magnetically sorted T cell population. Genomic DNA was isolated from every sorted fraction and measured by UV absorbance on a Nanodrop 2000c.

The sample taken for sequencing was naive CD4+ T cells sorted from blood. The sample's cell subset or site label is to be understood as: CD45RA+ positively selected. This chain joins TRBV2 to TRBJ1-4, and possibly TRBD1, on 5 matching bases. The receptor comes from a man aged 30 to 45 in good health. The DNA sequence is TGTGCCAGTCACAGGAGAACTAATGAAAAACTGTTTTTT. Protein translation: CASHRRTNEKLFF.